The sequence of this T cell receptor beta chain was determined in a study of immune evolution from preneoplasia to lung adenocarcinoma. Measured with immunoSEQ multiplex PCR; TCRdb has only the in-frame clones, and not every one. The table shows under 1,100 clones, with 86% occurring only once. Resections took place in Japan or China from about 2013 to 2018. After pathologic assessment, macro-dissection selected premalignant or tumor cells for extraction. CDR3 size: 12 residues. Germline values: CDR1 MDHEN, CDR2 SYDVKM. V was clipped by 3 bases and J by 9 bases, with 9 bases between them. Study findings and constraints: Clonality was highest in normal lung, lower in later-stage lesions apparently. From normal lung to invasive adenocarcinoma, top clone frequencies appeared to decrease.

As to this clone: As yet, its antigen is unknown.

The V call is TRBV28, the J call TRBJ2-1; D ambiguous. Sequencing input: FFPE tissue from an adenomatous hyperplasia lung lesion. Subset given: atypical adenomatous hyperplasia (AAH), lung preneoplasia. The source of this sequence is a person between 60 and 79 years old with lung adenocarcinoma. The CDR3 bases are TGTGCCAGCAGTTTCGCCAGTTTTGAGCAGTTCTTC. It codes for CASSFASFEQFF.